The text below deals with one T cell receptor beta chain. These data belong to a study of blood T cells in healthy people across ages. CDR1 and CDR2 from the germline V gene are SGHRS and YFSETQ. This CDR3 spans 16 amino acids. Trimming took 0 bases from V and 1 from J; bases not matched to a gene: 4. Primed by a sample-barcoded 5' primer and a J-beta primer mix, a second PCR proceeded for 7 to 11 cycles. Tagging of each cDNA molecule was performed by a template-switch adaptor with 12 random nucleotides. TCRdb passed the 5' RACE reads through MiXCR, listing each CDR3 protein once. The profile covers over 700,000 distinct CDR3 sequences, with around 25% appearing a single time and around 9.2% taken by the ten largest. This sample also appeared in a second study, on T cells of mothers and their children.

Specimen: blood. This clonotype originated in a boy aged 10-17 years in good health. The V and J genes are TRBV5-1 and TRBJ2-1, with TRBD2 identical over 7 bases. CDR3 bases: TGCGCCAGCAGCTTGGAGCAGGGAGGGTCCTACAATGAGCAGTTCTTC. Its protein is CASSLEQGGSYNEQFF.